This T cell receptor beta chain is from a study of blood T cell repertoires in COVID-19. Across the whole study: COVID-19 samples from acute and convalescent phases originated in the United States, Italy and Spain. The analysed material was cDNA or gDNA that came from T cells, B-cell-depleted T cells, or PBMCs.

As handled by the study authors: Reference gene primer amplification gave estimated nucleated cell counts. Data came from immunoSEQ multiplex PCR; TCRdb stores just in-frame clones and leaves some out. V, J and clone size are those of that table, while D and trimming were read from the DNA. In the table there are 150,000 to 200,000 clones, roughly 89% of which are singletons. The CDR3 is 14 amino acids. Trimming left V 6 bases short and J 7 bases short, with 16 bases between. Germline CDR1 MDHEN, CDR2 SYDVKM. Material for sequencing was peripheral blood. The origin of this receptor is a man aged 50 or older with acute or convalescent COVID-19. V and J are TRBV28 and TRBJ1-5; D is ambiguous. The CDR3 DNA reads TGTGCCAGCAGCAGCGTACAAAATAGGCAGCCCCAGCATTTT. Its translation: CASSSVQNRQPQHF.